The 15 T cell receptor beta chains below were found in one sample sequenced in a study of CD8 T cells in ankylosing spondylitis. Study observations and caveats: Ankylosing spondylitis blood seemed to carry a telltale TCR beta motif made of about 8 highly homologous variants.

TCRdb fed the 5' RACE reads into MiXCR, producing one record per CDR3 protein. The sample has 200,000 to 250,000 distinct CDR3 sequences, around 17% seen once. These TCRs' antigens remain unknown. Material for sequencing was blood, either unsorted or a sorted T cell fraction (not recorded which). The receptors stem from a male donor with ankylosing spondylitis.

The rearrangement links TRBV28 to TRBJ1-5; TRBD1 is a possible D gene (5 bases). The CDR3 covers 15 residues. The germline gives CDR1 MDHEN, CDR2 SYDVKM. V dropped 4 bases and J dropped 4 bases, with 14 bases sitting between them. This CDR3 reads CASSSRGLGNQPQHF. CDR3 DNA: TGTGCCAGCAGTTCGAGGGGCCTAGGGAATCAGCCCCAGCATTTT.

Only a few counts were recorded for this clonotype. The chain employs TRBV13 and TRBJ2-4; D not certain. The V gene lost 0 bases and the J gene lost 8 bases, with 5 bases spanning the gap. The V gene's germline CDR1 is PRHDT and CDR2 FYEKMQ (reference sequence). The CDR3 totals 12 residues. The CDR3 here is CASSLGTDIQYF. The CDR3 DNA is TGTGCCAGCAGCTTAGGGACGGACATTCAGTACTTC.

This chain links TRBV30 with TRBJ2-7; possibly TRBD1 or TRBD2 for D (5 bases each). Trimming shortened V by 4 bases and J by 4 bases, and 11 bases separated the two germline ends. This CDR3 comprises 12 residues. Germline lookup yields CDR1 GTSNPN and CDR2 SVGIG (reference sequence). The CDR3: CAWNRDLYEQYF. CDR3 nucleotides: TGTGCCTGGAACCGGGACCTTTACGAGCAGTACTTC.

This clonotype has just a few counts. The chain joins TRBV12-3 or TRBV12-4 to TRBJ2-3, with 9 bases identical to TRBD2. The CDR3 is made up of 17 amino acids. The V segment lost 1 base and the J segment 2 bases; nucleotides outside the gene matches: 7. The CDR3 region has the DNA TGTGCCAGCAGTTTAGGGGGTAGCGGGAGTTTCACAGATACGCAGTATTTT. This translates into CASSLGGSGSFTDTQYF.

This sequence joins TRBV11-2 and TRBJ2-7; 8 bases match TRBD2. V was clipped by 5 bases and J by 2 bases; unmatched bases: 8. Germline assignment: CDR1 SGHAT and CDR2 FQNNGV. This CDR3 has 15 residues. CDR3 sequence reads: CASSLNSGVTYEQYF. In DNA, the CDR3 is TGTGCCAGCAGCCTAAATAGCGGGGTTACCTACGAGCAGTACTTC.

In this sample, this clonotype turned up a few times. V gene TRBV4-1 combines with J gene TRBJ2-5; D might be TRBD1 (7 bases). V was pared by 1 base and J by 5 bases, with 11 bases between. Germline V gene data show CDR1 as MGHRA and CDR2 as YSYEKL. The CDR3 is 14 amino acids. CDR3 loop: CASSQGRGDETQYF. The CDR3 bases are TGCGCCAGCAGCCAAGGCAGGGGGGATGAGACCCAGTACTTC.

V is TRBV5-5 and J is TRBJ1-2; a possible D gene is TRBD1 (5 bases). The CDR3 runs 15 residues. Deletions cut 2 bases from V and 0 bases from J, with 11 bases between. Germline lookup yields CDR1 SGHKS and CDR2 YYEKEE (reference sequence). CDR3 residues: CASSLGVKANYGYTF. The CDR3 DNA sequence: TGTGCCAGCAGCTTAGGGGTGAAAGCTAACTATGGCTACACCTTC.

This clonotype was seen a handful of times. The chain couples TRBV12-3 or TRBV12-4 to TRBJ1-2, with 7 bases aligning to TRBD1. With 8 bases clipped from V and 4 bases from J, the junction kept 13 bases outside the gene matches. The CDR3 has 15 residues. The CDR3, as DNA: TGTGCCAGCGGATCACAGGGGATAGGCTCCTATGGCTACACCTTC. Its translation: CASGSQGIGSYGYTF.

This chain joins TRBV21-1 and TRBJ2-7; the listed D gene, TRBD2, was not tested against the DNA. TRBV21-1 is tagged as a pseudogene. The CDR3 loop spans 17 amino acids. The CDR3 sequence: CASSKEAAGTSPLEQYF. CDR3 DNA: TGTGCCAGCAGCAAAGAGGCAGCCGGGACTAGCCCCCTCGAGCAGTACTTC.

The CDR3 loop is CASSFTGVNTEAFF. CDR3 DNA: TGTGCCAGCAGTTTTACAGGGGTGAACACTGAAGCTTTCTTT. The rearrangement uses TRBV28 and TRBJ1-1; 7 nucleotides agree with TRBD1. The CDR3 has 14 amino acids. J lost 0 bases, V lost 3 bases, and 1 base had no gene match. Germline loops: CDR1 MDHEN, CDR2 SYDVKM.

This chain joins TRBV4-3 and TRBJ2-7; D gene uncertain. This CDR3 spans 15 amino acids. Germline CDR1 reads LGHNA; CDR2 reads YSLEER. V lost 0 bases to trimming and J lost 2 bases, with 11 bases between them. CDR3 region: CASSQDPEYTYEQYF. The CDR3 bases are TGCGCCAGCAGCCAAGATCCGGAATACACCTACGAGCAGTACTTC.

The chain carries TRBV18 and TRBJ1-1; D is unclear. CDR1 is KGHSH and CDR2 is LQKENI in the germline V gene. Trimming removed 2 bases from V and 6 bases from J, with 13 bases in between. The CDR3 sequence is 14 residues long. The CDR3 reads CASSPVQPKSEAFF. As DNA, the CDR3 is TGTGCCAGCTCACCAGTCCAGCCCAAGTCTGAAGCTTTCTTT.

J is TRBJ2-1 and V is TRBV10-3, with 8 bases matching TRBD1. The CDR3 totals 16 residues. Trimming at V came to 0 bases and at J to 3 bases, leaving 4 bases not matched to a gene. Per germline, CDR1 ENHRY and CDR2 SYGVKD. The CDR3 bases are TGTGCCATCAGTGAGTCTGGGACAGGAGGCTACAATGAGCAGTTCTTC. It translates to CAISESGTGGYNEQFF.

This clonotype appeared a few times. The chain couples TRBV2 to TRBJ2-7; 9 bases agree with TRBD1. V was pared by 7 bases and J by 0 bases, with 10 bases of the junction left unmatched. CDR1 is SNHLY and CDR2 is FYNNEI in the germline V gene. The length of the CDR3 is 16 residues. The DNA of the CDR3 is TGTGCCAGCATGGCAATCGCGGACAGGGGCTCCTACGAGCAGTACTTC. Amino acids: CASMAIADRGSYEQYF.

This clonotype was observed a few times. The V gene is TRBV12-3 or TRBV12-4, the J gene TRBJ2-3; no clear D gene. V lost 5 bases and J 0 bases, leaving 9 bases between the germline ends. This CDR3 comprises 14 residues. The CDR3 sequence is CASSRTTSTDTQYF. The CDR3 bases are TGTGCCAGCAGTCGGACCACTAGCACAGATACGCAGTATTTT.